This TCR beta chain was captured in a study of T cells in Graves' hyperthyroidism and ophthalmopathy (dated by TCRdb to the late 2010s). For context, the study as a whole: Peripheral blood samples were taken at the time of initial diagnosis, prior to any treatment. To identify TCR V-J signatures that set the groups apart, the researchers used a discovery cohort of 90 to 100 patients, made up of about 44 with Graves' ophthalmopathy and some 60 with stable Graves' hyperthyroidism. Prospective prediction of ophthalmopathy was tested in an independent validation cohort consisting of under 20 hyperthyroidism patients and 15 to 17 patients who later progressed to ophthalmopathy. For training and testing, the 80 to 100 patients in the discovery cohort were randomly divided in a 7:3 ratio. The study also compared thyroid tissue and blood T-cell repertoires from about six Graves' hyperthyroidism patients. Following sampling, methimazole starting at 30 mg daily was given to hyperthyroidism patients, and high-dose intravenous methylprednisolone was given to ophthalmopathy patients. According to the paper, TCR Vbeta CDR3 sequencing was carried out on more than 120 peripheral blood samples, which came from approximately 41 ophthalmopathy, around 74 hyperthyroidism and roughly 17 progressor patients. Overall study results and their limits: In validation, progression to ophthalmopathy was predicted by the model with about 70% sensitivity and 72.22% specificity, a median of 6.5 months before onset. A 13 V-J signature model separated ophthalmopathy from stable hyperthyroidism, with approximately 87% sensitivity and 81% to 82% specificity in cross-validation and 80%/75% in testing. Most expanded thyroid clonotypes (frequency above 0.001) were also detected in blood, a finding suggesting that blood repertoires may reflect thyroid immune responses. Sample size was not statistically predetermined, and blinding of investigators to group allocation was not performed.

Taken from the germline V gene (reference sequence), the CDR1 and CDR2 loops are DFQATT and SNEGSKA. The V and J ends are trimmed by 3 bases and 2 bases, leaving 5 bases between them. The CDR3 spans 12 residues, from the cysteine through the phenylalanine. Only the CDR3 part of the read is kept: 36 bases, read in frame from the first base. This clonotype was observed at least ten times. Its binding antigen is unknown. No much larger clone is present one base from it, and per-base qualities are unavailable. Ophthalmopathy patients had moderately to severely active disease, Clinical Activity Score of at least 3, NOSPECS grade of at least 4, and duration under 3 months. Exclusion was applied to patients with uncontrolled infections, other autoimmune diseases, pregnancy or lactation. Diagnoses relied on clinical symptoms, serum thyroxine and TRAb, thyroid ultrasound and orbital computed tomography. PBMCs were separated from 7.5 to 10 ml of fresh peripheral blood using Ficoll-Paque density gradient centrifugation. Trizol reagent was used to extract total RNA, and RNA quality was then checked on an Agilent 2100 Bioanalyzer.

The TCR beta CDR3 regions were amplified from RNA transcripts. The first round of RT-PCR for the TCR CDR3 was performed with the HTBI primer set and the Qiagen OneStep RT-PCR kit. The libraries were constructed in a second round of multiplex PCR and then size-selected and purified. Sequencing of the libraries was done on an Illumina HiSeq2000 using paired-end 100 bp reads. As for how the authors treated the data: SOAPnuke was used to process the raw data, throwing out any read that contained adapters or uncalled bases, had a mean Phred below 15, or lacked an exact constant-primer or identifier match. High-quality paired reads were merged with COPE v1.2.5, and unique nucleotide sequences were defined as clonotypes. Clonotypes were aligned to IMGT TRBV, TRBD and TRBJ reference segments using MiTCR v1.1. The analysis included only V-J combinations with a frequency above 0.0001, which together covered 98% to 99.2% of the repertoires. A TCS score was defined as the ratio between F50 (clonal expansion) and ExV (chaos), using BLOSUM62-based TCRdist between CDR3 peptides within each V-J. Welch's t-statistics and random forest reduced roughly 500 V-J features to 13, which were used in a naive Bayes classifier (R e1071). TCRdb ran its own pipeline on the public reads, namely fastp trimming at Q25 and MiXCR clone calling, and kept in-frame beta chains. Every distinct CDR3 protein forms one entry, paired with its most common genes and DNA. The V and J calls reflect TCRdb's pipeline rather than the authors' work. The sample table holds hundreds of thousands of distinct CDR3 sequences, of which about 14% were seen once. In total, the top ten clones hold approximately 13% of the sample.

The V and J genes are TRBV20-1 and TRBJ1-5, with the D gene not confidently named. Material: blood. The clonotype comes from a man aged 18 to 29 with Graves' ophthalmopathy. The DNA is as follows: TGCAGTGCTAGTGGGGGCAATCAGCCCCAGCATTTT. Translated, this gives CSASGGNQPQHF.